Shown below are 27 T cell receptor beta chains from a single sample sequenced in a study of control samples from healthy donors and cancer patients. This table comes from immunoSEQ multiplex PCR, and its TCRdb copy is limited to in-frame clones, with some not included. This sample contains roughly 200,000 clones. The sequenced sample was blood. Source of these receptors: a woman younger than 45 in good health.

This rearrangement joins TRBV18 to TRBJ1-1; 7 bases line up with TRBD1. Germline values: CDR1 KGHSH, CDR2 LQKENI. This CDR3 spans 16 amino acids. Losses at the gene ends were 5 bases for V and 0 bases for J; bases not matched to a gene: 9. Here the CDR3 reads CASSNRPGGVNTEAFF. As DNA, the CDR3 is TGTGCCAGCTCAAACCGTCCAGGGGGAGTGAACACTGAAGCTTTCTTT.

J is TRBJ2-5 and V is TRBV29-1; 10 bases match TRBD2. From germline, CDR1 is SQVTM and CDR2 ANQGSEA. This CDR3 is 14 amino acids long. V shed 4 bases, J shed 5 bases, and the junction held 7 bases outside the gene matches. CDR3 in DNA: TGCAGCGTTGCAAAGCGGGGGGGACGTGAGACCCAGTACTTC. It is translated as CSVAKRGGRETQYF.

In DNA, the CDR3 is TGTGCCAGCTCACGCCGGGCCCAGCTGGGGGAGACCCAGTACTTC. It translates to CASSRRAQLGETQYF. V usage is TRBV18 and J usage is TRBJ2-5, with unresolved D. V was clipped by 4 bases and J by 5 bases, with 17 bases between them. From germline, CDR1 is KGHSH and CDR2 LQKENI. The CDR3 consists of 15 residues.

The CDR3 reads CARRAALDRKRANYGYTF. The DNA of the CDR3 is TGTGCCAGAAGAGCCGCCCTGGACCGAAAAAGAGCTAACTATGGCTACACCTTC. The rearrangement links TRBV7-5 to TRBJ1-2. TRBV7-5 is an annotated pseudogene. CDR3 length: 18 amino acids.

The chain has TRBV18 and TRBJ2-7, with 11 bases identical to TRBD1. Looked up from germline, CDR1 is KGHSH and CDR2 is LQKENI. The ends lost 3 bases at V and 0 bases at J; junction bases unmatched: 4. The CDR3 totals 16 residues. The chain's CDR3 is CASSPSGTGGSYEQYF. The CDR3 bases are TGTGCCAGCTCACCGTCCGGGACAGGGGGCTCCTACGAGCAGTACTTC.

CDR3 protein: CASSVWLAGINEQFF. Here the CDR3 DNA reads TGTGCCAGCAGCGTTTGGCTAGCGGGGATCAATGAGCAGTTCTTC. The J gene is TRBJ2-1, the V gene TRBV5-4; 9 bases fit TRBD2. The CDR3 covers 15 residues. CDR1 is SGHNT, CDR2 YYREEE, per germline (reference sequence). V gave up 4 bases and J gave up 6 bases; unmatched junction bases: 8. The full variable domain, in which reference TRBV5-4 and TRBJ2-1 provide the parts outside the CDR3, is ETGVTQSPTHLIKTRGQQVTLRCSSQSGHNTVSWYQQALGQGPQFIFQYYREEENGRGNFPPRFSGLQFPNYSSELNVNALELDDSALYLCASSVWLAGINEQFFGPGTRLTVL.

V and J are TRBV2 and TRBJ2-1; possible D gene TRBD1, 5 bases. This CDR3 spans 13 amino acids. Per germline, CDR1 SNHLY and CDR2 FYNNEI. Trimming removed 0 bases at V and 7 bases at J, with 7 bases between. CDR3 sequence: CASSEAPGNEQFF. CDR3 in DNA: TGTGCCAGCAGTGAAGCGCCAGGGAATGAGCAGTTCTTC.

The J gene is TRBJ2-4, the V gene TRBV4-1; D call uncertain. The CDR3 extends over 12 amino acids. Germline assignment: CDR1 MGHRA and CDR2 YSYEKL. The V and J ends lost 1 base and 6 bases respectively, with 4 bases between them. The chain's CDR3 is CASSQAGNIQYF. In DNA, the CDR3 is TGCGCCAGCAGCCAAGCGGGAAACATTCAGTACTTC.

This chain joins TRBV4-1 and TRBJ2-7, with D perhaps matching TRBD2 (7 bases). The V end lost 3 bases, the J end lost 5 bases, and 23 bases lay between the germline ends. CDR3 size: 17 residues. Germline V gene lookup returns CDR1 MGHRA and CDR2 YSYEKL. The CDR3 sequence: CASSQDRGRGAPNEQYF. CDR3 in DNA: TGCGCCAGCAGCCAGGACCGCGGACGGGGGGCTCCTAACGAGCAGTACTTC.

The V gene is TRBV6-1, the J gene TRBJ2-7; D is unclear. This CDR3 has 14 residues. The V end lost 2 bases, the J end lost 0 bases, and 8 bases lay between the germline ends. CDR1 is MNHNS and CDR2 is SASEGT in the germline V gene. CDR3 DNA sequence: TGTGCCAGCAGTGAATTACAGATCTCCTACGAGCAGTACTTC. Residues: CASSELQISYEQYF.

The chain uses TRBV5-1 and TRBJ1-2; D might be TRBD1 (5 bases). CDR1 SGHRS and CDR2 YFSETQ come from the germline V gene. V was cut by 1 base and J by 8 bases, with 21 bases left in between. The CDR3 loop spans 16 amino acids. In DNA form, the CDR3 reads TGCGCCAGCAGCTTGCGACCCCAGGGTCGCGAACTAGGCTACACCTTC. Its protein product is CASSLRPQGRELGYTF.

This chain joins TRBV18 and TRBJ2-7; 7 nucleotides agree with TRBD1. Germline V gene sequence: CDR1 KGHSH, CDR2 LQKENI. This CDR3 comprises 15 residues. Trimming at V came to 3 bases and at J to 0 bases, leaving 5 bases not matched to a gene. The CDR3 region is CASSPGQIGSYEQYF. CDR3 sequence (DNA): TGTGCCAGCTCACCGGGACAGATCGGCTCCTACGAGCAGTACTTC.

V and J are TRBV6-4 and TRBJ1-6; 11 bases map to TRBD1. V lost 6 bases and J lost 5; bases outside the gene matches: 3. Per the germline V gene, CDR1 is MRHNA and CDR2 is SNTAGT. The CDR3 spans 15 residues. CDR3 region: CASRPGQGDNSPLHF. The CDR3 DNA sequence: TGTGCCAGCAGACCGGGACAGGGGGATAATTCACCCCTCCACTTT.

The J gene is TRBJ1-5, the V gene TRBV28; D remains ambiguous. Germline V gene lookup returns CDR1 MDHEN and CDR2 SYDVKM. Between the trimmed V and J ends, which lost 7 bases and 0 bases, there was a span of 10 bases. This CDR3 has 14 amino acids. The CDR3 loop reads CASTRAGSNQPQHF. In DNA form, the CDR3 reads TGTGCCAGCACCCGCGCGGGTAGCAATCAGCCCCAGCATTTT.

This chain connects TRBV19 to TRBJ2-7, with 7 bases identical to TRBD2. This CDR3 is 12 amino acids long. V was clipped by 6 bases and J by 3 bases; unmatched bases: 2. CDR1 is LNHDA, CDR2 SQIVND, per germline (reference sequence). The CDR3 DNA reads TGTGCCAGTAGCCAGCGGGGCTACGAGCAGTACTTC. Encoded protein: CASSQRGYEQYF.

This chain connects TRBV5-6 to TRBJ1-2; D uncertain. CDR1 is SGHDT and CDR2 is YYEEEE in the germline V gene. CDR3 length equals 13 residues. Trimming shortened V by 0 bases and J by 13 bases, and 16 bases separated the two germline ends. CDR3 amino acids: CASSLGSIEVVTF. The CDR3 DNA reads TGTGCCAGCAGCTTGGGATCGATTGAAGTCGTCACCTTC.

V and J are TRBV7-9 and TRBJ2-2; possibly TRBD1 or TRBD2 for D (6 bases each). The CDR3 contains 15 residues. The V and J ends lost 5 bases and 5 bases respectively, with 15 bases between them. Germline V gene data show CDR1 as SEHNR and CDR2 as FQNEAQ (reference sequence). CDR3 residues: CASSNRIGGTGELFF. The CDR3 DNA sequence: TGTGCCAGCAGCAACCGGATAGGGGGGACCGGGGAGCTGTTTTTT.

The rearrangement uses TRBV10-3 and TRBJ1-1; D remains ambiguous. Germline values: CDR1 ENHRY, CDR2 SYGVKD. Trimming removed 2 bases at V and 4 bases at J, with 5 bases between. The CDR3 consists of 12 residues. The CDR3 DNA reads TGTGCCATCAGTGAGGGGAGCACTGAAGCTTTCTTT. Translated: CAISEGSTEAFF.

V and J are TRBV4-1 and TRBJ1-3; 7 positions agree with TRBD1. The germline gives CDR1 MGHRA, CDR2 YSYEKL. CDR3 length equals 17 residues. The ends lost 1 base at V and 4 bases at J; junction bases unmatched: 10. CDR3 region: CASSQGGGGAKGNTIYF. The DNA of the CDR3 is TGCGCCAGCAGCCAAGGGGGAGGGGGCGCGAAGGGAAACACCATATATTTT.

On this clone: Other DNA sequences in the same sample also yield this CDR3. V gene TRBV9 combines with J gene TRBJ2-2; D ambiguous. The CDR3 extends over 13 amino acids. Germline values: CDR1 SGDLS, CDR2 YYNGEE. V gave up 0 bases and J gave up 4 bases, with 4 bases separating them. The CDR3 here is CASSVGSTGELFF. As DNA, the CDR3 is TGTGCCAGCAGCGTAGGGAGCACCGGGGAGCTGTTTTTT.

The genes are TRBV7-9 and TRBJ1-1, with D maybe TRBD1 (5 bases). Per the germline V gene, CDR1 is SEHNR and CDR2 is FQNEAQ (reference sequence). This CDR3 has 14 amino acids. V was trimmed by 5 bases and J by 4 bases, leaving 14 bases between them. CDR3 sequence reads: CASSPQGGITEAFF. For the CDR3, the DNA is TGTGCCAGCAGCCCCCAGGGTGGGATCACTGAAGCTTTCTTT.

The CDR3 DNA reads as TGTGCCAGTAGTAGACAGGGGGTCGGTAACTCTGGAAACACCATATATTTT. Amino acids: CASSRQGVGNSGNTIYF. The chain carries TRBV19 and TRBJ1-3; 9 positions agree with TRBD1. Per the germline V gene, CDR1 is LNHDA and CDR2 is SQIVND (reference sequence). The CDR3 is 17 residues long. J gave up 0 bases and V 4 bases, and 7 bases lay outside the gene matches.

DNA of the CDR3: TGTGCCAGCAGCCAAGAACGACAGAGAAACTACGAGCAGTACTTC. Translated, it gives CASSQERQRNYEQYF. The genes are TRBV4-2 and TRBJ2-7; maybe TRBD1 (5 bases). Trimming shortened V by 0 bases and J by 3 bases, and 12 bases separated the two germline ends. Germline CDR1 LGHNA, CDR2 YNFKEQ. The length of the CDR3 is 15 residues.

The chain uses TRBV9 and TRBJ1-2, with D maybe TRBD1 (6 bases). V gave up 3 bases and J gave up 5 bases, with 14 bases separating them. The CDR3 has 14 amino acids. Per germline, CDR1 SGDLS and CDR2 YYNGEE. The CDR3 is CASSAEPGAYGYTF. The CDR3 DNA reads TGTGCCAGCAGCGCCGAGCCAGGGGCATATGGCTACACCTTC.

The chain employs TRBV28 and TRBJ2-1; a weak D match, TRBD1 (5 bases). The germline CDR1 and CDR2 sequences are MDHEN and SYDVKM. Between the trimmed V and J ends, which lost 5 bases and 6 bases, there was a span of 14 bases. This CDR3 region has 14 residues. CDR3 in DNA: TGTGCCAGCAGTCCCAACAGGTATCCCAATGAGCAGTTCTTC. Protein: CASSPNRYPNEQFF.

V gene TRBV5-6 combines with J gene TRBJ2-7; 8 bases match TRBD2. CDR3 length: 18 amino acids. Germline V gives CDR1 SGHDT, CDR2 YYEEEE. Unmatched junction bases numbered 17, after V lost 4 bases and J lost 2 bases. The DNA for the CDR3 is TGTGCCAGCAGCCCCCCTAGGAGCGGGGGTCGACGCCCCTACGAGCAGTACTTC. Its protein product is CASSPPRSGGRRPYEQYF.

CDR3 coding DNA: TGTGCCAGTAGTATCGGGACAGGGTGGACGGGGTCACCCCTCCACTTT. Amino acids: CASSIGTGWTGSPLHF. The chain employs TRBV19 and TRBJ1-6, with 9 nucleotides matching TRBD1. Germline V gene data show CDR1 as LNHDA and CDR2 as SQIVND (reference sequence). CDR3 size: 16 residues. J lost 10 bases, V lost 3 bases, and 10 bases had no gene match.